Described below is a single TCR beta chain sequence and its context. Its cognate antigen is unknown. This sample stems from a study of monozygotic twins with inflammatory bowel disease. TCRdb re-called the 5' RACE reads and gives one entry per CDR3 protein, without DNA. The sample data list 300,000 to 400,000 distinct CDR3 sequences. Regarding the study as a whole: Repertoire similarity did not separate concordant from discordant twins, possibly from limited power.

Germline V gene data show CDR1 as DFQATT and CDR2 as SNEGSKA (reference sequence). The CDR3 consists of 13 residues. The rearrangement uses TRBV20-1 and TRBJ1-2; there is no DNA to check the TCRdb D call of TRBD1. The source material was blood. The source is a human donor with ulcerative colitis or Crohn's disease, or a healthy co-twin of an affected twin (not recorded which). This CDR3 is CSVLGQGGYGYTF.